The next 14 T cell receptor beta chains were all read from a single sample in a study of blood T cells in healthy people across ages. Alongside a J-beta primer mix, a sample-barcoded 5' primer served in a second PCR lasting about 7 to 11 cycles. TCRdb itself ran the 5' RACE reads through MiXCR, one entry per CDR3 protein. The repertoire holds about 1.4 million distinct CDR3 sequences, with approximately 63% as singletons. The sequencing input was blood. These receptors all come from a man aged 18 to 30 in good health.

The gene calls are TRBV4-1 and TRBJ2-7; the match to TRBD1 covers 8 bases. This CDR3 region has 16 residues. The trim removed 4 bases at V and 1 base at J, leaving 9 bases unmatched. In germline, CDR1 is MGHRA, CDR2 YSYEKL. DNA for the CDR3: TGCGCCAGCAGCCGAGGGCCAGGACAGGGTTCCTACGAGCAGTACTTC. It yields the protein CASSRGPGQGSYEQYF.

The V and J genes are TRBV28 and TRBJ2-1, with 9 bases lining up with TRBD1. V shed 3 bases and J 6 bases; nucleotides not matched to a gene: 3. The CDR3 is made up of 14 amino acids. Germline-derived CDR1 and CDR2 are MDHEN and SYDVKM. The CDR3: CASSFGTGFNEQFF. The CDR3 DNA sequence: TGTGCCAGCAGTTTCGGGACAGGGTTCAATGAGCAGTTCTTC.

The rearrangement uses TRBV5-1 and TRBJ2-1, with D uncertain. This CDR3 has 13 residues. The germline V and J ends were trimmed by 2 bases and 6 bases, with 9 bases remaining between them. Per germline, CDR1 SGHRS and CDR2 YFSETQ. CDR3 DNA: TGCGCCAGCAGCTTACCTACGATCAATGAGCAGTTCTTC. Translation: CASSLPTINEQFF.

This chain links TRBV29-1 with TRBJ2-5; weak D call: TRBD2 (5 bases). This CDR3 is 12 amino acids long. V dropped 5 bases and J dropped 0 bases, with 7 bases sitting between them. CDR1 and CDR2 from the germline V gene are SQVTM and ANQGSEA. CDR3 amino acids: CSVLRDQETQYF. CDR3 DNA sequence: TGCAGCGTTCTGAGGGACCAAGAGACCCAGTACTTC.

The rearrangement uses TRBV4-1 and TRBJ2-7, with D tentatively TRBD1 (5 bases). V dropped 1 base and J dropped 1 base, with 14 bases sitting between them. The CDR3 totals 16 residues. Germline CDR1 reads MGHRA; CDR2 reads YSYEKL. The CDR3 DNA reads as TGCGCCAGCAGCCAAGGACCGGTCGACAGTTCCTACGAGCAGTACTTC. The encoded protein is CASSQGPVDSSYEQYF.

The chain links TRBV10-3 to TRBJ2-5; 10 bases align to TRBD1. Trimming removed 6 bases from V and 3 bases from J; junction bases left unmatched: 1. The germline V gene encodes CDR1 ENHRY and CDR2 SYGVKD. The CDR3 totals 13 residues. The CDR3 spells CAISGQGEETQYF. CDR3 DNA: TGTGCCATCAGCGGACAGGGGGAAGAGACCCAGTACTTC.

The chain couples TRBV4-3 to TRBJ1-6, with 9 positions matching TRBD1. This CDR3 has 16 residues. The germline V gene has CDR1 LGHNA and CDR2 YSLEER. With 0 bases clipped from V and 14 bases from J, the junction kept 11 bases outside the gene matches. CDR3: CASSQDRGQGLLALHF. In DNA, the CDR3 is TGCGCCAGCAGCCAAGATCGGGGACAGGGCCTTCTGGCCCTCCACTTT.

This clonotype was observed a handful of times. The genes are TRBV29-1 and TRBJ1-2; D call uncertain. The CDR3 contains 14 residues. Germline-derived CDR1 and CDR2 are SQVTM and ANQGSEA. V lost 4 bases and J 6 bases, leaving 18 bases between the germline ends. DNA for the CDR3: TGCAGCGTTGGGCTCCAGGCCGATGCGGATGGCTACACCTTC. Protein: CSVGLQADADGYTF.

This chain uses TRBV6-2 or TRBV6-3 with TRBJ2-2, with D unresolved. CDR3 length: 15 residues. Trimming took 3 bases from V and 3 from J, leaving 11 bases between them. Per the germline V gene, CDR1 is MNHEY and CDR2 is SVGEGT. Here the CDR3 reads CASSYLVPDTGELFF. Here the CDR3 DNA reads TGTGCCAGCAGTTATCTTGTCCCCGACACCGGGGAGCTGTTTTTT.

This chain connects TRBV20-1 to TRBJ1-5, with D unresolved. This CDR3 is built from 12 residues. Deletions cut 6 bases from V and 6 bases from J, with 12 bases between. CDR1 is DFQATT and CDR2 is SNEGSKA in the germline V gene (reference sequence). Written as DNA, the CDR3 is TGCAGTGCAGCGAGAAGTCGTCAGCCCCAGCATTTT. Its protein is CSAARSRQPQHF.

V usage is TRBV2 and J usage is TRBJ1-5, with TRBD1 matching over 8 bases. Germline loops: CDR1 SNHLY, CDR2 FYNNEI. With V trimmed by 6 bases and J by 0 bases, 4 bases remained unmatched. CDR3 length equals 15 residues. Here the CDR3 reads CASRGGTGSNQPQHF. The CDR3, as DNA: TGTGCCAGCAGGGGGGGGACAGGTAGCAATCAGCCCCAGCATTTT. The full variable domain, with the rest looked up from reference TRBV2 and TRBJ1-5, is EPEVTQTPSHQVTQMGQEVILRCVPISNHLYFYWYRQILGQKVEFLVSFYNNEISEKSEIFDDQFSVERPDGSNFTLKIRSTKLEDSAMYFCASRGGTGSNQPQHFGDGTRLSIL.

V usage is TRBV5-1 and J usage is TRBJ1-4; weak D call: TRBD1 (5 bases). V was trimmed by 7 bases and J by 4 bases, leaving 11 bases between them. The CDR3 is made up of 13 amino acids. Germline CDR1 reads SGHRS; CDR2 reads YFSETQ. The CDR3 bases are TGCGCCAGCTCGACAGAGATTAATGAAAAACTGTTTTTT. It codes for CASSTEINEKLFF.

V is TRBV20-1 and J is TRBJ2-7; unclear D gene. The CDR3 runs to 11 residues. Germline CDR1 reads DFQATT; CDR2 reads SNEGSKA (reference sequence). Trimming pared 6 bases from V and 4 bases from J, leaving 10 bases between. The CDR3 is CSATDLYEQYF. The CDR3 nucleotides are TGCAGTGCCACGGACCTTTACGAGCAGTACTTC.

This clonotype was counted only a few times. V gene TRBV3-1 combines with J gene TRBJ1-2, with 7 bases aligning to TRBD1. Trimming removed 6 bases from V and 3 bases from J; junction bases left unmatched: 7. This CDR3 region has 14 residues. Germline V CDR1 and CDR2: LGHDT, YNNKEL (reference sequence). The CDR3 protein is CASRITGTDYGYTF. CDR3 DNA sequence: TGTGCCAGCAGAATCACCGGGACAGACTATGGCTACACCTTC.